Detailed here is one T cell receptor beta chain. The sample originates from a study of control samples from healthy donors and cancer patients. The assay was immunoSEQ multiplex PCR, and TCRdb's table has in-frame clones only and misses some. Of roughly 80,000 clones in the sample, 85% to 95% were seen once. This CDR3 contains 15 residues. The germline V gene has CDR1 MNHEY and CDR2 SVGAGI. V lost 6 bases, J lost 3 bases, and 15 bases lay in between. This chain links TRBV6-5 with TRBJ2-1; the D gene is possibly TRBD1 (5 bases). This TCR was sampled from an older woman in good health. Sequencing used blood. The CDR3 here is CASRIGHLIYNEQFF. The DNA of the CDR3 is TGTGCCAGCAGAATAGGACACCTGATCTACAATGAGCAGTTCTTC.